The T cell receptor beta chain under discussion was sequenced for a study of shared T cell receptors in the human thymus (dated by TCRdb to the early 2020s). Some background on the complete study: The study investigated the way shared, self-reactive T-cell receptor alpha chains are produced in the human thymus.

The CDR3, cysteine through phenylalanine, is 15 amino acids long. The kept DNA is CDR3 alone, 45 bases in frame from the first base. The germline V gene (reference sequence) specifies WNHNN as CDR1 and SYGVQD as CDR2. V is trimmed back by 2 bases and J by 2 bases, and the junction contains 1 base that no gene match accounts for. Library generation was performed with the immunoSEQ multiplex PCR assay. The table was pulled from immuneACCESS by TCRdb, which kept in-frame rearrangements only. Such tables lose some clones; where checked, under half of the loss comes from unresolved V genes, and the rest has no known cause. The sample contains hundreds of thousands of clones, roughly 90% of them found a single time. The leading ten clones occupy approximately 0.01% of the sample. A note on this clone: This receptor's antigen is unknown. No per-base quality is available; no much larger clone lies one base away.

These data were also reused for a study on human thymus T cells. As the second publication notes: Donors were immunologically healthy infants undergoing open corrective cardiac surgery for congenital heart defects in Finland. Thymus tissue was collected as surgical resects that were removed during corrective cardiac surgery. Usage of V and J gene segments appeared to be biased in both the thymic and the peripheral blood repertoires. The related research reported highly overlapping thymic TCR repertoires among unrelated individuals. The study characterized TCR alpha and beta repertoires from seven to nine infant thymus samples and a few related peripheral blood samples. The cohort included more than five male and two female infants, with donor ages spanning 7 to 244 days. After being mechanically released from the tissue, thymocytes were kept at -70 degrees C in pellets of about 10-32 million cells. A QIAsymphony instrument was used to extract genomic DNA from frozen cell pellets. TCRB and TCRAD loci were amplified from a standardized quantity of quality-controlled genomic DNA using the immunoSEQ multiplex PCR assay. The V(D)J region was spanned by amplicons of a length sufficient to cover the CDR3 and to identify V and J genes. The amplicons were sequenced on an Illumina platform via the commercial immunoSEQ service. Corrections for primer bias and sequencing errors followed previously described methods, while TCRAD and TCRB definitions were based on the IMGT database. Repertoires were analysed with immunoSEQ Analyzer 3.0 and VDJTools, covering basic statistics, V/J segment usage, diversity estimates, rarefaction and pairwise overlap. Diversity was estimated using the Chao1, ChaoE, Efron-Thisted, Shannon and inverse Simpson indices, and was also estimated on datasets down-sampled to the size of the smallest sample. Repertoire overlap was determined by strict matching of CDR3 nucleotide sequence, V gene and J gene, and Jaccard-based multidimensional scaling clustering was applied. On average, thymus samples yielded around 810,000 unique TCRB clonotypes, whereas blood samples yielded about 80,000.

The sample taken for sequencing was thymocytes. Recombination connected TRBV10-1 to TRBJ2-1; TRBD1 aligns with 9 central bases. The sequence was collected from a boy in the first two years of life with a congenital heart defect. Donor details come from another sample of the same person, matched by shared clones. Read as DNA, the sequence is TGCGCCAGCAGTGAGGGACAGGGGACCTACAATGAGCAGTTCTTC. The translation is CASSEGQGTYNEQFF.